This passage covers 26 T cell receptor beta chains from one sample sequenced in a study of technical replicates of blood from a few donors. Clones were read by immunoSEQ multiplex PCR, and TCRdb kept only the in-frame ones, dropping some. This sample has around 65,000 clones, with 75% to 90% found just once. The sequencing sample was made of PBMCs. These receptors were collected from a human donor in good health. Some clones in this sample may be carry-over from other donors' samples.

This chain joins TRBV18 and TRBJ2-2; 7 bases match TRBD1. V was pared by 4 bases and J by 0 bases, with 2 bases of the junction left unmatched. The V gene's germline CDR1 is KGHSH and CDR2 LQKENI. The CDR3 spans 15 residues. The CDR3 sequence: CASSLGQANTGELFF. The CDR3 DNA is TGTGCCAGCTCACTTGGACAGGCGAACACCGGGGAGCTGTTTTTT.

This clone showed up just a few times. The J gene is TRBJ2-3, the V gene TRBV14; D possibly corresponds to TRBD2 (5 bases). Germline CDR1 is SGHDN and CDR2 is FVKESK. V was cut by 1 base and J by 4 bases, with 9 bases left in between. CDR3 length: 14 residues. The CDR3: CASSQVGAADTQYF. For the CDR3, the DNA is TGTGCCAGCAGCCAAGTAGGAGCGGCAGATACGCAGTATTTT.

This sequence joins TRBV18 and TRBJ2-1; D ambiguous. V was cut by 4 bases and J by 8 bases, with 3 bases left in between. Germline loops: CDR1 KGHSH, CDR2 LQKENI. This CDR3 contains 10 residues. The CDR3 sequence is CASSLDEQFF. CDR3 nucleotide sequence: TGTGCCAGCTCACTCGATGAGCAGTTCTTC.

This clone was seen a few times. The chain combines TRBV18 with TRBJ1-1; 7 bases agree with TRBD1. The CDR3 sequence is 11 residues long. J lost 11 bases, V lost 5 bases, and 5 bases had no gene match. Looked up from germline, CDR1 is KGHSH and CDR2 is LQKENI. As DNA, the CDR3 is TGTGCCAGCTCAACAGGGGTACTCGCTTTCTTT. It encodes CASSTGVLAFF. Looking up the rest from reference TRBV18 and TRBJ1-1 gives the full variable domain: NAGVMQNPRHLVRRRGQEARLRCSPMKGHSHVYWYRQLPEEGLKFMVYLQKENIIDESGMPKERFSAEFPKEGPSILRIQQVVRGDSAAYFCASSTGVLAFFGQGTRLTVV.

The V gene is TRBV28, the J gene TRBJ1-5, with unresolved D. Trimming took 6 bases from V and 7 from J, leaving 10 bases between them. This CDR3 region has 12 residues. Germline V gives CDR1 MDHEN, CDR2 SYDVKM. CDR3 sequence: CASSVRNQPQHF. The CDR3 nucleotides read TGTGCCAGCAGCGTCAGGAACCAGCCCCAGCATTTT.

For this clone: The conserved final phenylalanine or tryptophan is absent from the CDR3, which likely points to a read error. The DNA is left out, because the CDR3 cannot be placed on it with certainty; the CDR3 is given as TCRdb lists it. The CDR3 sequence is CSARDSARS. The chain recombines TRBV20-1 with TRBJ2-3; the D call in the table, TRBD2, was not verified against the DNA. CDR1 and CDR2 from the germline V gene are DFQATT and SNEGSKA (reference sequence). The CDR3 has 9 amino acids, counting both end residues.

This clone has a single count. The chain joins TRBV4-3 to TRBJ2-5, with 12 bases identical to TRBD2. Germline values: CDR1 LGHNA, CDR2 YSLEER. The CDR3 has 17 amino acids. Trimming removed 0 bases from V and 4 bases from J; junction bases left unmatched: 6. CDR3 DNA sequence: TGCGCCAGCAGCCAAGATGAGGCTAGCGGGGGGGTAGAGACCCAGTACTTC. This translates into CASSQDEASGGVETQYF.

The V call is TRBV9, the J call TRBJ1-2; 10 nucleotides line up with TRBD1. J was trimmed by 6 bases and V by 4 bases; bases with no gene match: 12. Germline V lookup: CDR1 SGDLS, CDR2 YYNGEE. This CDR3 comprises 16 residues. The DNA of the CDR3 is TGTGCCAGCAGCCGGGGGTTGCTGGGACAGGGGAATGGCTACACCTTC. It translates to CASSRGLLGQGNGYTF.

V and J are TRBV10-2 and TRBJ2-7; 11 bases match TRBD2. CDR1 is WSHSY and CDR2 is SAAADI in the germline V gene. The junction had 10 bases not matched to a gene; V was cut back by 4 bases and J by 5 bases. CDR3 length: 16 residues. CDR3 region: CASSVRLAGRKNEQYF. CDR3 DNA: TGCGCCAGCAGTGTGAGACTAGCGGGGCGGAAGAACGAGCAGTACTTC.

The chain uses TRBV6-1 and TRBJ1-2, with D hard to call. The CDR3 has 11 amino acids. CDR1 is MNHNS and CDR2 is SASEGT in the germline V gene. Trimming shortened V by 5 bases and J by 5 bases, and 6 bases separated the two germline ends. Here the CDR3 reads CASSPLYGYTF. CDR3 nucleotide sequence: TGTGCCAGCAGTCCCTTATATGGCTACACCTTC.

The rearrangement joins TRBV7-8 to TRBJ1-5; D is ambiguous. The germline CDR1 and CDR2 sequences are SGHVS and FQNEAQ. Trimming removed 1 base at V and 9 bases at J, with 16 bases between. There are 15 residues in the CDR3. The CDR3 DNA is TGTGCCAGCAGCTTAGTAACCCGGGATGAGCGGCCCCAGCATTTT. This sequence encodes CASSLVTRDERPQHF. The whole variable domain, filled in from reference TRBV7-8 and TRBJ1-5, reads GAGVSQSPRYKVAKRGQDVALRCDPISGHVSLFWYQQALGQGPEFLTYFQNEAQLDKSGLPSDRFFAERPEGSVSTLKIQRTQQEDSAVYLCASSLVTRDERPQHFGDGTRLSIL.

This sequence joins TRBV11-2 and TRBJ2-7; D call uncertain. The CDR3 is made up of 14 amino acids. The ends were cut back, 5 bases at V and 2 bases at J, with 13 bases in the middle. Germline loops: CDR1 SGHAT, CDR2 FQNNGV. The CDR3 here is CASSRLGSTYEQYF. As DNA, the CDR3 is TGTGCCAGCAGCCGCCTAGGCAGCACCTACGAGCAGTACTTC. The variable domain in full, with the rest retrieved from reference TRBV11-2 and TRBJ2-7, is EAGVAQSPRYKIIEKRQSVAFWCNPISGHATLYWYQQILGQGPKLLIQFQNNGVVDDSQLPKDRFSAERLKGVDSTLKIQPAKLEDSAVYLCASSRLGSTYEQYFGPGTRLTVT.

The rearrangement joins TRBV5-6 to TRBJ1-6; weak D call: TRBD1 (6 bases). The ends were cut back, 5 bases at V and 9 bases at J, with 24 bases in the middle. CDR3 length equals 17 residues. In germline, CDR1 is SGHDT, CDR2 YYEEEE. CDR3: CASRHSTIRGPVSPLHF. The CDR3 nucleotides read TGTGCCAGCAGACACAGCACAATCAGGGGCCCGGTTTCACCCCTCCACTTT.

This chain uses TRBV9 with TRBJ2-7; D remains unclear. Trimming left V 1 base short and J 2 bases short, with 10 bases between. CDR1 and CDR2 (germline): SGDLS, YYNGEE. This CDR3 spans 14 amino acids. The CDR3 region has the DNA TGTGCCAGCAGCGTATCTGAACAACCCTACGAGCAGTACTTC. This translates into CASSVSEQPYEQYF.

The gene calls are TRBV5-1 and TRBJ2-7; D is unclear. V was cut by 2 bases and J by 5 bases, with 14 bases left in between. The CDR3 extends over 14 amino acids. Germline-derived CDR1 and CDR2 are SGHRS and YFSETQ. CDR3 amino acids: CASSFFPLSDEQYF. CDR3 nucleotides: TGCGCCAGCAGCTTTTTCCCCCTGTCGGACGAGCAGTACTTC.

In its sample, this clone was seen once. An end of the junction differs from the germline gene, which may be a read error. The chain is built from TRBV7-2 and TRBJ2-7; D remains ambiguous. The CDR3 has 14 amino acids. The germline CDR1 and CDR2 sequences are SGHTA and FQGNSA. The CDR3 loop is CASSLNHAVSEEYF. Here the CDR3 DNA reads TGTGCCAGCAGCCTCAATCACGCGGTCTCCGAGGAGTACTTC.

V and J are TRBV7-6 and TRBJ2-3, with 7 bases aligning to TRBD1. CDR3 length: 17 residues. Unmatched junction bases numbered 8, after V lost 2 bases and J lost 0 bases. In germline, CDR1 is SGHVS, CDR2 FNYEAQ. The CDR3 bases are TGTGCCAGCAGCTTATACAGGGGTAGGGTTAGCACAGATACGCAGTATTTT. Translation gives CASSLYRGRVSTDTQYF.

The CDR3 here is CASSLSPSRMSTDTQYF. CDR3 in DNA: TGTGCCAGCAGTTTATCTCCCTCGAGGATGAGCACAGATACGCAGTATTTT. The rearrangement uses TRBV27 and TRBJ2-3; D unresolved. Germline assignment: CDR1 MNHEY and CDR2 SMNVEV (reference sequence). The CDR3 totals 17 residues. Trimming left V 0 bases short and J 0 bases short, with 13 bases between.

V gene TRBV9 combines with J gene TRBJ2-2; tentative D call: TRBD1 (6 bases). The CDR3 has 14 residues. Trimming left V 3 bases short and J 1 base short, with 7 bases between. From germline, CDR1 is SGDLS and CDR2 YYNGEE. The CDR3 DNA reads TGTGCCAGCAGCGGGGGACAGAACACCGGGGAGCTGTTTTTT. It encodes CASSGGQNTGELFF.

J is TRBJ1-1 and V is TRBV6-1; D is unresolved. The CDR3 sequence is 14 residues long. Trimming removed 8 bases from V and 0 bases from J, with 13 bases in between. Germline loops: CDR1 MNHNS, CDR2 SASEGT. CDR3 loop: CASVWPVMNTEAFF. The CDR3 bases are TGTGCCAGCGTGTGGCCAGTCATGAACACTGAAGCTTTCTTT.

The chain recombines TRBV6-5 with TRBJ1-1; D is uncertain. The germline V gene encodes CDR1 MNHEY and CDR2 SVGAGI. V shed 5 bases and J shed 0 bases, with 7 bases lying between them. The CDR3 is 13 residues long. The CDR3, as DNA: TGTGCCAGCAGTCCTTACATGAACACTGAAGCTTTCTTT. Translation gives CASSPYMNTEAFF.

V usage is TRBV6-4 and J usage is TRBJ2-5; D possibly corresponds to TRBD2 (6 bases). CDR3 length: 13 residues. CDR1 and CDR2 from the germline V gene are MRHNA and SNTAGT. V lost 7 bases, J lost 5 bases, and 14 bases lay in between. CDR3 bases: TGTGCCAGCACCCTGACTAGGCGGGAGACCCAGTACTTC. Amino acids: CASTLTRRETQYF.

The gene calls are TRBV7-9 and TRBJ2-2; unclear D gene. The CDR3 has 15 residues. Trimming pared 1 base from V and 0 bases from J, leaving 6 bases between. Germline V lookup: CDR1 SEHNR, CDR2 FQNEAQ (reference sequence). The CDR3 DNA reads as TGTGCCAGCAGCTTAGACATAACGAACACCGGGGAGCTGTTTTTT. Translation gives CASSLDITNTGELFF.

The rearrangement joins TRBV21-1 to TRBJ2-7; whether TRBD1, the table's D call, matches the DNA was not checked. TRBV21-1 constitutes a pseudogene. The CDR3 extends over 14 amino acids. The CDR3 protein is CASSKVPRPYEQYF. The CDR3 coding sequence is TGTGCCAGCAGCAAAGTGCCCAGGCCCTACGAGCAGTACTTC.

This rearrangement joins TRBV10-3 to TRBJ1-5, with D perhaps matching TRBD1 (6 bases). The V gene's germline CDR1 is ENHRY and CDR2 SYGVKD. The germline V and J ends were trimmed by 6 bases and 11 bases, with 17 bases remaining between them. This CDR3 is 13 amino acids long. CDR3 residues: CAISSGQPPSQHF. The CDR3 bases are TGTGCCATCAGCTCCGGACAGCCCCCGTCCCAGCATTTT.

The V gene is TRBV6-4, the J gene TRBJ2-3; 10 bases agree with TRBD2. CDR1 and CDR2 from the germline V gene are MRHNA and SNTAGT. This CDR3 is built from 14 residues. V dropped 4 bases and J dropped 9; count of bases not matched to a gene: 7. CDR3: CASSGLAGDQTQYF. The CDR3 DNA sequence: TGTGCCAGCAGTGGGCTAGCGGGAGATCAGACGCAGTATTTT.